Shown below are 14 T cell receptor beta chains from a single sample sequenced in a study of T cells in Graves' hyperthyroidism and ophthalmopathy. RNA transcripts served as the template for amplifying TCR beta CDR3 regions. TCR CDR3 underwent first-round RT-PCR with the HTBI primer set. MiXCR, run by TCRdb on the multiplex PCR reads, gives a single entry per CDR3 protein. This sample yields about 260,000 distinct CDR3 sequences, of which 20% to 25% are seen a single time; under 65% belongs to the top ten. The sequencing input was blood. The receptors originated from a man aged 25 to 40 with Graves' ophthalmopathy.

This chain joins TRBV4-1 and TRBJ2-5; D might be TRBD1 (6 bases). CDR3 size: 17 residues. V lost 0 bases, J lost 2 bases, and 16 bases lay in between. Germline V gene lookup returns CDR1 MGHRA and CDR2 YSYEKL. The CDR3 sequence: CASSQEIGGQSQETQYF. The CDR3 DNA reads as TGCGCCAGCAGCCAAGAAATTGGTGGACAGAGTCAAGAGACCCAGTACTTC.

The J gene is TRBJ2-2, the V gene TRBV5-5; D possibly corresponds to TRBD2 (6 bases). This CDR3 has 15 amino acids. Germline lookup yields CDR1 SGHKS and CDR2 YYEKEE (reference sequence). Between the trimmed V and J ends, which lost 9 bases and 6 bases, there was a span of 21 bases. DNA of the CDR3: TGTGCCACCTCACCGGGAGAAGTGGGACCCGGGGAGCTGTTTTTT. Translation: CATSPGEVGPGELFF.

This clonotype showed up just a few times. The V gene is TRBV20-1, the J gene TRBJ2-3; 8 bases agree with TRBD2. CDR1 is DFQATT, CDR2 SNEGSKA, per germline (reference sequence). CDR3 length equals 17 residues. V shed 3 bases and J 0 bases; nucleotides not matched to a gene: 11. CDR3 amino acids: CSASASGSFSSTDTQYF. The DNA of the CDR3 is TGCAGTGCTAGTGCTAGCGGGTCCTTCTCTAGCACAGATACGCAGTATTTT.

CDR3: CASSGQVHEQYF. Written as DNA, the CDR3 is TGTGCCAGCAGCGGACAGGTCCACGAGCAGTACTTC. The chain has TRBV6-2 or TRBV6-3 and TRBJ2-7; 7 positions match TRBD1. The CDR3 covers 12 residues. V lost 6 bases, J lost 5 bases, and 4 bases stayed unmatched. Germline CDR1 MNHEY, CDR2 SVGEGT.

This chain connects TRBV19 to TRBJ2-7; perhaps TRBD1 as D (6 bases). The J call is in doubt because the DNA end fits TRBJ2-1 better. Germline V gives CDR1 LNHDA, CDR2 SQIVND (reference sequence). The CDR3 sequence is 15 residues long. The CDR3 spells CASSTTGTLWDEQFF. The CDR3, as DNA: TGTGCCAGTAGTACTACCGGGACACTCTGGGATGAGCAGTTCTTC.

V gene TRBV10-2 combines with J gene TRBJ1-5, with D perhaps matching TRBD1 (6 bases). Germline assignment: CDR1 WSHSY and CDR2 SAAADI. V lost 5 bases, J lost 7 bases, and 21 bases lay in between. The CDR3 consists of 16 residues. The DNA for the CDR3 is TGCGCCAGCAGTCCCTCTTCCGGGGGCGGTGGACAGCCCCAGCATTTT. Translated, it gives CASSPSSGGGGQPQHF.

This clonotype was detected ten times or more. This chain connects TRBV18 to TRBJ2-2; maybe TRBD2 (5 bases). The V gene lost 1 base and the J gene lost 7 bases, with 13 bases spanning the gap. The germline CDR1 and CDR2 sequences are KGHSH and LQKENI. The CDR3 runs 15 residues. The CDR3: CASSPRLEGVGELFF. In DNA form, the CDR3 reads TGTGCCAGCTCACCACGCCTAGAGGGAGTCGGGGAGCTGTTTTTT.

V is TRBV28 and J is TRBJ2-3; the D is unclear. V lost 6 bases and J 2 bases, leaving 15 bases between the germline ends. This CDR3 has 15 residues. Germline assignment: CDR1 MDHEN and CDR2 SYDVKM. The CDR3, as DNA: TGTGCCAGCAGAAAAAAGCGTCTTATCACAGATACGCAGTATTTT. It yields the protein CASRKKRLITDTQYF.

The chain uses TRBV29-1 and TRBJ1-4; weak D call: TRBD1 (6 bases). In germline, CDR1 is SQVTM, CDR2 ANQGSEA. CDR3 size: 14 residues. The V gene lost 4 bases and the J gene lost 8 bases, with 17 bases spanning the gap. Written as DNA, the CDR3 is TGCAGCGTTGTTTTTCGACAGGTCGGGGAAAAACTGTTTTTT. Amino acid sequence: CSVVFRQVGEKLFF.

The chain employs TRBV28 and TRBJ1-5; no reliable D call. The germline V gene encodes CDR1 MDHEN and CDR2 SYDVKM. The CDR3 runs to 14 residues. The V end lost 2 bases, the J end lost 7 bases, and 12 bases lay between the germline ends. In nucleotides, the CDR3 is TGTGCCAGCAGTTTAGCCGGGATCAGCCAGCCCCAGCATTTT. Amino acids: CASSLAGISQPQHF.

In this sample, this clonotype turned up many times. CDR3 coding DNA: TGTGCCAGCAGTCCACGTGGAGATACGCAGTATTTT. This codes for CASSPRGDTQYF. V and J are TRBV28 and TRBJ2-3, with D uncertain. Germline CDR1 and CDR2: MDHEN and SYDVKM. CDR3 length: 12 residues. V lost 5 bases and J lost 5, with 8 bases in between.

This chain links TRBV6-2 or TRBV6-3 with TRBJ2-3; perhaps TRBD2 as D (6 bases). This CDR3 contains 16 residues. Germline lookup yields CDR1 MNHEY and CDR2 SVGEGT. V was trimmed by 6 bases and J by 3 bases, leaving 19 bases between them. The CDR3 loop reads CASSAWRGGETDTQYF. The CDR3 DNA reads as TGTGCCAGCAGCGCGTGGCGGGGCGGTGAAACAGATACGCAGTATTTT.

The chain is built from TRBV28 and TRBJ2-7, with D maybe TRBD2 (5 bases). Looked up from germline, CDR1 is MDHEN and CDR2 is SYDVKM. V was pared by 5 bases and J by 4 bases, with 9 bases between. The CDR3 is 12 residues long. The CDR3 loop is CASSPQRYEQYF. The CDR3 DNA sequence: TGTGCCAGCAGTCCTCAGCGGTACGAGCAGTACTTC.

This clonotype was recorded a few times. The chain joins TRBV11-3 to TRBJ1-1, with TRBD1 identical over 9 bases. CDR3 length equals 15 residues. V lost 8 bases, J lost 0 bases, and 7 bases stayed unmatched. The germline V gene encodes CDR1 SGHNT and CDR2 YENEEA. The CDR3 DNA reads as TGTGCCAGCGGGGGGACAGGGATCATGAACACTGAAGCTTTCTTT. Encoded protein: CASGGTGIMNTEAFF.